This TCR beta chain was captured in a study of shared clonotypes between healthy human individuals. About the study: Researchers assigned three CD4 naive, three CD4 memory, two CD8 naive and one CD8 memory plate to each donor.

Comment on this clone: Its antigen is not known.

Overall study results and limits: Owing to a small donor count, the genetic and exposure-history diversity represented was limited. Naive subsets generally exceeded memory subsets in estimated richness.

V gave up 0 bases and J gave up 10 bases; unmatched junction bases: 6. The length of the CDR3 is 14 residues. Germline-derived CDR1 and CDR2 are SGHAT and FQDESV (reference sequence). For every subset, genomic DNA was evenly distributed across several immunoSEQ plates. Only in-frame clones appear in the TCRdb table, and some are missing; sequencing was by immunoSEQ multiplex PCR. This table holds over 1.5 million clones, 98% found once. The rearrangement uses TRBV11-1 and TRBJ2-1, with 7 bases matching TRBD2. Sample: naive CD4+ T cells sorted from blood. Regarding subset: CD45RA+ positively selected. The clonotype comes from a man younger than 40 in good health. This CDR3 reads CASSLAGGPREQFF. The CDR3 DNA sequence: TGTGCCAGCAGCTTAGCGGGAGGGCCGCGCGAGCAGTTCTTC.